This entry describes one T cell receptor (beta chain). The antigen is not known. This sample is drawn from a study of T cells in Graves' hyperthyroidism and ophthalmopathy. Findings and caveats of the study: Most thyroid clonotypes that were expanded above 0.001 also turned up in blood. The model anticipated ophthalmopathy a median around six months pre-onset.

Graves' hyperthyroidism was deemed stable given no ophthalmopathy progression within 18 months. Those patients with uncontrolled infection, other autoimmune disease, pregnancy or lactation were excluded. Amplified TCR beta CDR3 regions came from RNA transcripts. The HTBI primer set was used in a first-round RT-PCR of the TCR CDR3. TCRdb re-called the multiplex PCR reads through MiXCR, storing one row per CDR3 protein. Of around 520,000 distinct CDR3 sequences listed, about 15% are singletons. With 3 bases removed from V and 0 bases from J, the gap between germline ends came to 14 bases. The CDR3 covers 16 residues. The germline V gene has CDR1 MGHDK and CDR2 SYGVNS.

The clonotype comes from a woman aged 18-35 years with Graves' hyperthyroidism. The chain joins TRBV25-1 to TRBJ1-1; D is possibly TRBD1 (5 bases). Sequenced: blood. In DNA, the CDR3 is TGTGCCAGCAGTGACTATGGGTACAGGATGAACACTGAAGCTTTCTTT. Translating it yields CASSDYGYRMNTEAFF.